What follows describes a single T cell receptor (beta chain). This sample is drawn from a study of blood T cell repertoires in COVID-19. Study-wide background: The United States, Italy and Spain were the sources of the acute and convalescent COVID-19 samples. Sources were T cells, B-cell-depleted T cells, or PBMCs; the material itself was cDNA or gDNA.

CDR3 length: 14 amino acids. Per germline, CDR1 MNHEY and CDR2 SVGAGI. The J segment lost 3 bases and the V segment lost 6 bases, leaving 3 bases of the junction unmatched. Per the original data handling: The assay estimated nucleated cells by amplifying reference gene primers. The assay was immunoSEQ multiplex PCR, and TCRdb's table has in-frame clones only and misses some. The D gene and trimming were derived from the DNA, and the V and J assignments and clone size from that table. The table shows 240,000 or so clones, with around 84% occurring only once. Input material: peripheral blood. The TCR sequence derives from a woman between 65 and 79 years old with active or convalescent COVID-19. V gene TRBV6-5 combines with J gene TRBJ2-4, with 9 bases matching TRBD1. CDR3 in amino acids: CASSGQGNKNIQYF. As DNA, the CDR3 is TGTGCCAGCAGCGGACAGGGGAACAAAAACATTCAGTACTTC.